A single sample gave rise to the 29 T cell receptor beta chains below, sequenced in a study of shared clonotypes between healthy human individuals. CD45RO-negative CD8 cells positively selected for CCR7 made up the naive population, which excluded terminally differentiated effector memory CD45RA+ cells. Clones were read by immunoSEQ multiplex PCR, and TCRdb kept only the in-frame ones, dropping some. This table has about 2.1 million clones, 93% appearing once. The sequenced material came from naive CD8+ T cells from PBMCs. The receptors here all came from a man younger than 35 in good health. Some clones in this sample may be carry-over from other donors' samples.

The chain employs TRBV25-1 and TRBJ2-7, with 11 bases aligning to TRBD2. CDR3 size: 12 residues. Germline trimming cut 9 bases from V and 9 bases from J; bases unmatched to any gene: 7. Per germline, CDR1 MGHDK and CDR2 SYGVNS. This chain's CDR3 is CASGSGRARQYF. As DNA, the CDR3 is TGTGCCAGTGGTAGCGGGAGGGCCAGGCAGTACTTC.

The chain couples TRBV19 to TRBJ2-1; 10 bases line up with TRBD2. V lost 11 bases, J lost 6 bases, and 7 bases stayed unmatched. This CDR3 comprises 13 residues. Germline V lookup: CDR1 LNHDA, CDR2 SQIVND (reference sequence). DNA of the CDR3: TGTGCCGGCCGGTCTAGCGGGAGCAATGAGCAGTTCTTC. As protein: CAGRSSGSNEQFF.

The chain combines TRBV28 with TRBJ2-7; TRBD1 is a possible D gene (6 bases). The V gene lost 6 bases and the J gene lost 6 bases, with 12 bases spanning the gap. Germline lookup yields CDR1 MDHEN and CDR2 SYDVKM. This CDR3 spans 12 amino acids. The CDR3 reads CASSFTGLEQYF. In DNA, the CDR3 is TGTGCCAGCAGCTTTACAGGGCTCGAGCAGTACTTC. Variable domain in full (rest from reference TRBV28 and TRBJ2-7): DVKVTQSSRYLVKRTGEKVFLECVQDMDHENMFWYRQDPGLGLRLIYFSYDVKMKEKGDIPEGYSVSREKKERFSLILESASTNQTSMYLCASSFTGLEQYFGPGTRLTVT.

This clone was recorded a few times. The CDR3 is CASSLVVGVGTYEQYF. CDR3 coding DNA: TGTGCCAGTAGTTTGGTCGTGGGCGTGGGCACCTACGAGCAGTACTTC. J is TRBJ2-7 and V is TRBV19; D is ambiguous. Germline V lookup: CDR1 LNHDA, CDR2 SQIVND (reference sequence). The CDR3 covers 16 residues. The germline V and J ends were trimmed by 5 bases and 2 bases, with 19 bases remaining between them.

The chain joins TRBV11-2 to TRBJ2-5; D perhaps matches TRBD2 (6 bases). The germline V and J ends were trimmed by 2 bases and 5 bases, with 15 bases remaining between them. Looked up from germline, CDR1 is SGHAT and CDR2 is FQNNGV. The CDR3 is made up of 15 amino acids. The CDR3 DNA reads as TGTGCCAGCAGCTTATTGGGGGGATCTAGGGAGACCCAGTACTTC. It codes for CASSLLGGSRETQYF.

The chain uses TRBV28 and TRBJ2-5; 10 bases align to TRBD2. CDR3 length equals 15 residues. V shed 6 bases and J 4 bases; nucleotides not matched to a gene: 8. CDR1 is MDHEN, CDR2 SYDVKM, per germline. CDR3 sequence: CASRLAGLVGETQYF. The DNA for the CDR3 is TGTGCCAGCAGACTAGCGGGACTTGTTGGAGAGACCCAGTACTTC.

The CDR3 loop is CASSSPDRAYEQYF. The DNA of the CDR3 is TGTGCCAGTAGTTCTCCGGACAGGGCGTACGAGCAGTACTTC. This chain connects TRBV19 to TRBJ2-7, with 8 positions matching TRBD1. V lost 5 bases, J lost 4 bases, and 7 bases stayed unmatched. CDR1 and CDR2 from the germline V gene are LNHDA and SQIVND (reference sequence). CDR3 size: 14 residues.

V is TRBV15 and J is TRBJ2-1; weak D call: TRBD2 (7 bases). The CDR3 sequence is 17 residues long. Trimming removed 5 bases at V and 3 bases at J, with 20 bases between. Per the germline V gene, CDR1 is LNHNV and CDR2 is YYDKDF (reference sequence). CDR3 bases: TGTGCCACCAGCGGGGGGGGGCAGGACGTTAACTACAATGAGCAGTTCTTC. Translation: CATSGGGQDVNYNEQFF.

The chain recombines TRBV30 with TRBJ2-5; D gene ambiguous. The CDR3 is 12 amino acids. Trimming pared 1 base from V and 8 bases from J, leaving 11 bases between. CDR1 is GTSNPN, CDR2 SVGIG, per germline (reference sequence). The CDR3 nucleotides read TGTGCCTGGAGTGGGCTTTGGGGAACCCAGTACTTC. It specifies CAWSGLWGTQYF. Looking up the rest from reference TRBV30 and TRBJ2-5 gives the full variable domain: SQTIHQWPATLVQPVGSPLSLECTVEGTSNPNLYWYRQAAGRGLQLLFYSVGIGQISSEVPQNLSASRPQDRQFILSSKKLLLSDSGFYLCAWSGLWGTQYFGPGTRLLVL.

In DNA, the CDR3 is TGTGCCACGGGGACCCACGAGCAGTACTTC. Protein sequence: CATGTHEQYF. The chain joins TRBV27 to TRBJ2-7; D is perhaps TRBD1 or TRBD2 (5 bases each). Per the germline V gene, CDR1 is MNHEY and CDR2 is SMNVEV (reference sequence). Trimming removed 10 bases from V and 5 bases from J, with 9 bases in between. The length of the CDR3 is 10 residues.

V and J are TRBV27 and TRBJ2-7; no clear D gene. Germline CDR1 reads MNHEY; CDR2 reads SMNVEV (reference sequence). The CDR3 covers 15 residues. V was pared by 4 bases and J by 1 base, with 14 bases between. CDR3 residues: CASSSGPRRSYEQYF. CDR3 bases: TGTGCCAGCAGTTCCGGACCCCGAAGATCCTACGAGCAGTACTTC.

The gene calls are TRBV11-2 and TRBJ1-6; tentatively, D is TRBD1 (6 bases). This CDR3 is 15 amino acids long. The germline CDR1 and CDR2 sequences are SGHAT and FQNNGV. Trimming removed 5 bases from V and 4 bases from J, with 12 bases in between. The CDR3, as DNA: TGTGCCAGCAGCCTCGACAGGCAGTATAATTCACCCCTCCACTTT. This gives the protein CASSLDRQYNSPLHF. The whole variable domain, filled in from reference TRBV11-2 and TRBJ1-6, reads EAGVAQSPRYKIIEKRQSVAFWCNPISGHATLYWYQQILGQGPKLLIQFQNNGVVDDSQLPKDRFSAERLKGVDSTLKIQPAKLEDSAVYLCASSLDRQYNSPLHFGNGTRLTVT.

J is TRBJ2-3 and V is TRBV30; D is unresolved. V lost 6 bases and J 4 bases, leaving 14 bases between the germline ends. The CDR3 has 13 amino acids. The germline gives CDR1 GTSNPN, CDR2 SVGIG (reference sequence). The CDR3 DNA follows: TGTGCCTGCGCCCGACTCCCCGCAGATACGCAGTATTTT. Its protein is CACARLPADTQYF.

The V gene is TRBV7-8, the J gene TRBJ2-2; no reliable D call. The CDR3 is 13 amino acids. CDR1 SGHVS and CDR2 FQNEAQ come from the germline V gene. V was cut by 5 bases and J by 4 bases, with 8 bases left in between. The CDR3: CASSQTTTGELFF. DNA for the CDR3: TGTGCCAGCAGCCAGACAACCACCGGGGAGCTGTTTTTT.

As regards this clone: The sample holds other DNA sequences that translate to the same CDR3. This chain uses TRBV7-9 with TRBJ1-1; unclear D gene. The CDR3 runs 10 residues. Germline V gene sequence: CDR1 SEHNR, CDR2 FQNEAQ (reference sequence). V lost 3 bases and J 6 bases, leaving 2 bases between the germline ends. Here the CDR3 DNA reads TGTGCCAGCAGCTTCGCTGAAGCTTTCTTT. It translates to CASSFAEAFF. The full variable domain, its missing parts supplied by reference TRBV7-9 and TRBJ1-1, is DTGVSQNPRHKITKRGQNVTFRCDPISEHNRLYWYRQTLGQGPEFLTYFQNEAQLEKSRLLSDRFSAERPKGSFSTLEIQRTEQGDSAMYLCASSFAEAFFGQGTRLTVV.

This clone was recorded once. The chain couples TRBV11-2 to TRBJ1-5; TRBD1 agrees at 8 bases. Germline CDR1 SGHAT, CDR2 FQNNGV. After removal of 5 bases from V and 5 bases from J, the junction contained 14 bases not matched to a gene. The CDR3 contains 17 residues. CDR3 sequence reads: CASSPFQGAHFHQPQHF. Written as DNA, the CDR3 is TGTGCCAGCAGCCCGTTCCAGGGGGCGCATTTTCATCAGCCCCAGCATTTT.

This sequence joins TRBV9 and TRBJ2-1; D gene uncertain. The CDR3 runs 14 residues. V gave up 4 bases and J gave up 10 bases, with 18 bases separating them. CDR1 is SGDLS and CDR2 is YYNGEE in the germline V gene. CDR3 sequence reads: CASSPSKGLGEQFF. CDR3 sequence (DNA): TGTGCCAGCAGCCCCTCGAAAGGGTTGGGGGAGCAGTTCTTC.

The chain carries TRBV27 and TRBJ2-3, with 7 bases fitting TRBD2. J gave up 3 bases and V 8 bases, and 17 bases lay outside the gene matches. This CDR3 is 17 amino acids long. CDR1 is MNHEY and CDR2 is SMNVEV in the germline V gene (reference sequence). CDR3 in DNA: TGTGCCAGCGGACTCGGGGGAGGGACCTTTCGGACAGATACGCAGTATTTT. Translation gives CASGLGGGTFRTDTQYF.

The chain recombines TRBV7-9 with TRBJ2-6, with TRBD1 as a possible D gene (5 bases). The CDR3 is 19 residues long. Germline V gene sequence: CDR1 SEHNR, CDR2 FQNEAQ (reference sequence). The germline V and J ends were trimmed by 5 bases and 0 bases, with 20 bases remaining between them. The CDR3 loop is CASSEIDRSSFSGANVLTF. The CDR3 region has the DNA TGTGCCAGCAGCGAAATAGACAGATCCTCCTTCTCTGGGGCCAACGTCCTGACTTTC.

V usage is TRBV6-6 and J usage is TRBJ2-7; 11 positions match TRBD2. Losses at the gene ends were 6 bases for V and 4 bases for J; bases not matched to a gene: 5. CDR3 size: 14 residues. Per the germline V gene, CDR1 is MNHNY and CDR2 is SVGAGI (reference sequence). The DNA of the CDR3 is TGTGCCAGCAGCAGTAGCGGGAGGGATTACGAGCAGTACTTC. This gives the protein CASSSSGRDYEQYF.

The DNA for the CDR3 is TGCGCCACCGGCGGGGGTTGGGCCAGCTCCTACGAGCAGTACTTC. This sequence encodes CATGGGWASSYEQYF. The chain uses TRBV10-2 and TRBJ2-7, with 7 bases matching TRBD2. The germline V gene encodes CDR1 WSHSY and CDR2 SAAADI. CDR3 size: 15 residues. V shed 10 bases and J 0 bases; nucleotides not matched to a gene: 12.

The chain is built from TRBV7-8 and TRBJ2-7, with D perhaps matching TRBD2 (6 bases). V was trimmed by 5 bases and J by 0 bases, leaving 14 bases between them. The CDR3 is 15 amino acids. The V gene's germline CDR1 is SGHVS and CDR2 FQNEAQ. CDR3 region: CASSNRDGSSYEQYF. The CDR3 DNA follows: TGTGCCAGCAGCAACCGGGACGGGAGCTCCTACGAGCAGTACTTC.

Here the CDR3 DNA reads TGTGCCAGCTCACCTGGGACTAGCGGGGCCCAAGAGACCCAGTACTTC. Protein product: CASSPGTSGAQETQYF. This chain joins TRBV18 and TRBJ2-5, with 13 positions matching TRBD2. The junction had 2 bases not matched to a gene; V was cut back by 3 bases and J by 1 base. The length of the CDR3 is 16 residues. In germline, CDR1 is KGHSH, CDR2 LQKENI.

This clone was observed a single time. The V gene is TRBV9, the J gene TRBJ1-2, with 7 bases fitting TRBD1. The CDR3 consists of 14 residues. Losses at the gene ends were 3 bases for V and 4 bases for J; bases not matched to a gene: 6. Germline values: CDR1 SGDLS, CDR2 YYNGEE. In DNA form, the CDR3 reads TGTGCCAGCAGCGAAATGGCAGGGGGCTATGGCTACACCTTC. It specifies CASSEMAGGYGYTF.

V gene TRBV28 combines with J gene TRBJ2-2; D tentatively fits TRBD1 or TRBD2 (5 bases each). The CDR3 length is 21 residues. V lost 3 bases, J lost 0 bases, and 26 bases lay in between. CDR1 is MDHEN, CDR2 SYDVKM, per germline. The CDR3 region has the DNA TGTGCCAGCAGTTTTTACGGTTTATCGTTGGGGGAGACTACGAACACCGGGGAGCTGTTTTTT. It specifies CASSFYGLSLGETTNTGELFF.

The chain carries TRBV6-1 and TRBJ2-2, with 7 nucleotides matching TRBD2. CDR3 length: 14 amino acids. The germline V gene encodes CDR1 MNHNS and CDR2 SASEGT. V lost 6 bases and J lost 3; bases outside the gene matches: 4. The CDR3 here is CASRVLAHTGELFF. In DNA form, the CDR3 reads TGTGCCAGCAGGGTACTAGCGCACACCGGGGAGCTGTTTTTT.

The chain joins TRBV11-3 to TRBJ2-1, with a tentative D call TRBD2 (6 bases). This CDR3 comprises 16 residues. Trimming removed 5 bases from V and 5 bases from J, with 19 bases in between. The germline V gene has CDR1 SGHNT and CDR2 YENEEA. This CDR3 reads CASSPGGVAVHNEQFF. The CDR3 DNA is TGTGCCAGCAGCCCCGGTGGGGTAGCGGTGCACAATGAGCAGTTCTTC.

This rearrangement joins TRBV9 to TRBJ2-7, with 9 positions matching TRBD1. The CDR3 has 18 amino acids. Trimming took 4 bases from V and 1 from J; bases not matched to a gene: 15. Per germline, CDR1 SGDLS and CDR2 YYNGEE. The CDR3 reads CASSPQPGTGTRSYEQYF. The CDR3 DNA follows: TGTGCCAGCAGCCCCCAACCTGGGACAGGGACAAGGTCCTACGAGCAGTACTTC.

The rearrangement links TRBV4-1 to TRBJ2-2; D unclear. Germline V gene data show CDR1 as MGHRA and CDR2 as YSYEKL. The CDR3 extends over 13 amino acids. Trimming pared 1 base from V and 4 bases from J, leaving 4 bases between. CDR3 DNA sequence: TGCGCCAGCAGCCAAGGGGTCACCGGGGAGCTGTTTTTT. Encoded protein: CASSQGVTGELFF.